Presented here are 9 T cell receptor beta chains from one specimen sequenced in a study of coeliac disease. These receptors have no known antigen. Clones were read by immunoSEQ multiplex PCR, and TCRdb kept only the in-frame ones, dropping some. The profile shows more than 6,000 clones, 68% of them singletons. Study-level findings and limits: Control samples showed higher TRB and TRG clonality than intraepithelial and lamina propria samples in active celiac disease.

The material sequenced was lamina propria lymphocytes from the gut. These receptor sequences come from a young woman with active celiac disease.

The chain has TRBV6-6 and TRBJ2-3; 8 nucleotides line up with TRBD2. Germline V lookup: CDR1 MNHNY, CDR2 SVGAGI (reference sequence). The ends lost 2 bases at V and 2 bases at J; junction bases unmatched: 6. This CDR3 has 16 amino acids. CDR3 DNA sequence: TGTGCCAGCAGTTACCTAATAGCGGGGACCACAGATACGCAGTATTTT. This gives the protein CASSYLIAGTTDTQYF.

This clone was counted a few times. This CDR3 is CASSRTLVAGGQDTQYF. Here the CDR3 DNA reads TGTGCCAGCAGCCGAACTCTGGTAGCGGGAGGGCAGGATACGCAGTATTTT. The V call is TRBV7-9, the J call TRBJ2-3; 11 bases fit TRBD2. The CDR3 loop spans 17 amino acids. J lost 6 bases, V lost 5 bases, and 13 bases had no gene match. The germline V gene has CDR1 SEHNR and CDR2 FQNEAQ (reference sequence).

This clone was detected a few times. The chain employs TRBV18 and TRBJ1-4; the match to TRBD1 covers 8 bases. Germline assignment: CDR1 KGHSH and CDR2 LQKENI. J was trimmed by 6 bases and V by 6 bases; bases with no gene match: 18. This CDR3 is built from 18 residues. The CDR3 DNA reads TGTGCCAGCTCCCTCAACCAACTTGGACAGGGAGTTGATGAAAAACTGTTTTTT. Its translation is CASSLNQLGQGVDEKLFF.

The genes are TRBV6-1 and TRBJ1-1; D may be TRBD1 (5 bases). Germline loops: CDR1 MNHNS, CDR2 SASEGT. Trimming removed 5 bases at V and 4 bases at J, with 14 bases between. The CDR3 contains 14 residues. The CDR3 sequence: CASSRPVQGTEAFF. In DNA form, the CDR3 reads TGTGCCAGCAGTCGACCCGTGCAGGGCACTGAAGCTTTCTTT.

This clone was picked up one time. The chain joins TRBV18 to TRBJ1-1, with D perhaps TRBD1 (6 bases). This CDR3 region has 14 residues. Trimming took 6 bases from V and 6 from J, leaving 17 bases between them. Germline V gene sequence: CDR1 KGHSH, CDR2 LQKENI. In DNA, the CDR3 is TGTGCCAGCTCTTACCGGCACAGGGAGCCTGAAGCTTTCTTT. Protein product: CASSYRHREPEAFF. Full variable domain (missing parts from reference TRBV18 and TRBJ1-1): NAGVMQNPRHLVRRRGQEARLRCSPMKGHSHVYWYRQLPEEGLKFMVYLQKENIIDESGMPKERFSAEFPKEGPSILRIQQVVRGDSAAYFCASSYRHREPEAFFGQGTRLTVV.

This clone was found once. This chain connects TRBV4-1 to TRBJ2-1; no reliable D call. V was trimmed by 0 bases and J by 3 bases, leaving 6 bases between them. CDR1 and CDR2 from the germline V gene are MGHRA and YSYEKL. The CDR3 has 14 amino acids. CDR3 bases: TGCGCCAGCAGCCAAGAACAGATCTACAATGAGCAGTTCTTC. It is translated as CASSQEQIYNEQFF.

The chain couples TRBV11-1 to TRBJ2-1; a possible D gene is TRBD1 (6 bases). CDR1 and CDR2 (germline): SGHAT, FQDESV (reference sequence). V lost 7 bases to trimming and J lost 6 bases, with 16 bases between them. The CDR3 extends over 14 amino acids. DNA of the CDR3: TGTGCCAGCAACCTAGGACAGCTCAGCAATGAGCAGTTCTTC. Translated, it gives CASNLGQLSNEQFF.

This clone has only a few counts. The gene calls are TRBV11-2 and TRBJ1-2, with D uncertain. Deletions cut 0 bases from V and 2 bases from J, with 10 bases between. The CDR3 loop spans 15 amino acids. Germline loops: CDR1 SGHAT, CDR2 FQNNGV. The CDR3 spells CASSLDSKLNYGYTF. The DNA for the CDR3 is TGTGCCAGCAGCTTAGATTCGAAGCTAAACTATGGCTACACCTTC.

This clone was seen once. CDR3 bases: TGCGCCAGCAGCTTGACCCGGGACAACCATGGCTACACCTTC. Translating gives CASSLTRDNHGYTF. V gene TRBV5-1 combines with J gene TRBJ1-2; a possible D gene is TRBD1 (6 bases). This CDR3 comprises 14 residues. Germline V gene sequence: CDR1 SGHRS, CDR2 YFSETQ. V was pared by 1 base and J by 6 bases, with 13 bases between.